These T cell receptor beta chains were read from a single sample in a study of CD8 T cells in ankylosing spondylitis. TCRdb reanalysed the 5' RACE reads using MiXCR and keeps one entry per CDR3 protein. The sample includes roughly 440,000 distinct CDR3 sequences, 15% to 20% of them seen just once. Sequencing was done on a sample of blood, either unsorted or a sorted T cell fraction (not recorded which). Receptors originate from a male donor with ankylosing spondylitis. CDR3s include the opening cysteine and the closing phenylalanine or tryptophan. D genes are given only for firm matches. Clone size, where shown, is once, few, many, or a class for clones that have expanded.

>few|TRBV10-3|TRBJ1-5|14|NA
CAISESNGDQPQHF
TGTGCCATCAGTGAGTCGAATGGGGATCAGCCCCAGCATTTT
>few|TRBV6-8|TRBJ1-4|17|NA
CASRHPTIWNIYEKLFF
TGTGCCAGCAGACACCCCACGATCTGGAATATTTATGAAAAACTGTTTTTT
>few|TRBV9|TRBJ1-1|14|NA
CASSVGVGNTEAFF
TGTGCCAGCAGCGTAGGAGTAGGGAACACTGAAGCTTTCTTT
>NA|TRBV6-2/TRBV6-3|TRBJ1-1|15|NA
CASSRPTTGNTEAFF
TGTGCCAGCAGCCGTCCAACGACAGGTAACACTGAAGCTTTCTTT
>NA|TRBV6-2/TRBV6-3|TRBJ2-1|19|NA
CASCRRGSGLPMSSNEQFF
TGTGCCAGCTGCCGAAGGGGGAGTGGGCTCCCAATGTCTTCCAATGAGCAGTTCTTC
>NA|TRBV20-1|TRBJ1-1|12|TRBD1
CSAIGTATEAFF
TGCAGTGCCATAGGGACAGCCACTGAAGCTTTCTTT
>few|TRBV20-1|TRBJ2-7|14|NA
CSARDWQGLYEQYF
TGCAGTGCTAGGGACTGGCAGGGTCTCTACGAGCAGTACTTC
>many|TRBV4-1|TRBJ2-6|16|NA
CASSQEGSSGANVLTF
TGCGCCAGCAGCCAAGAAGGGTCCTCTGGGGCCAACGTCCTGACTTTC
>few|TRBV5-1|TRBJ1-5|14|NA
CASSLSGANQPQHF
TGCGCCAGCAGCTTGTCCGGGGCGAATCAGCCCCAGCATTTT
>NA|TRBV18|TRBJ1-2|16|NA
CASSPLTDGSSYGYTF
TGTGCCAGCTCACCACTAACCGACGGATCGAGCTATGGCTACACCTTC
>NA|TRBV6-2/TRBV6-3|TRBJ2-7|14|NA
CASSVQDPPYEQYF
TGTGCCAGCAGCGTTCAGGACCCTCCCTACGAGCAGTACTTC
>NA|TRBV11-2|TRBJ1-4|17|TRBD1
CASSLLWTGATNEKLFF
TGTGCCAGCAGCTTATTATGGACAGGCGCAACTAATGAAAAACTGTTTTTT
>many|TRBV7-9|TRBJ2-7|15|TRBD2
CASSLSLAGGYEQYF
TGTGCCAGCAGCTTATCCCTAGCGGGGGGTTACGAGCAGTACTTC
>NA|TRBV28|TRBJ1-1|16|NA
CASSSHAEGLSTEAFF
TGTGCCAGCAGTTCCCACGCGGAAGGGTTGAGTACTGAAGCTTTCTTT
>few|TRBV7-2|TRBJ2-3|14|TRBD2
CASSPGLVTDTQYF
TGTGCCAGCAGCCCAGGACTAGTTACAGATACGCAGTATTTT
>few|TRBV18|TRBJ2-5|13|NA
CASSPTLQETQYF
TGTGCCAGCTCCCCGACATTACAAGAGACCCAGTACTTC
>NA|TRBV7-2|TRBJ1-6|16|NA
CASSLAGTYSNSPLHF
TGTGCCAGCAGCTTAGCGGGAACCTATAGTAATTCACCCCTCCACTTT
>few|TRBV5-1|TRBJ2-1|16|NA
CASSPESLGSYNEQFF
TGCGCCAGCAGCCCTGAGAGCCTCGGGTCCTACAATGAGCAGTTCTTC
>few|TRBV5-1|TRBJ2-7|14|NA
CASSRDMSSYEQYF
TGCGCCAGCAGCAGAGACATGAGCTCCTACGAGCAGTACTTC
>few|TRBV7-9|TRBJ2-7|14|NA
CASTLNPQGYEQYF
TGTGCCAGCACCTTGAACCCACAGGGTTACGAGCAGTACTTC
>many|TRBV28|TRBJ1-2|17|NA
CASSLSDLGGRVDGYTF
TGTGCCAGCAGTTTATCCGACTTAGGGGGACGCGTCGATGGCTACACCTTC
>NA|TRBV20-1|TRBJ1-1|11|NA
CSANGDFEAFF
TGCAGTGCTAATGGAGACTTTGAAGCTTTCTTT
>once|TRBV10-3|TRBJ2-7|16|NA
CAISESGRTLRYEQYF
TGTGCCATCAGTGAGTCTGGCAGGACCTTGAGATACGAGCAGTACTTC
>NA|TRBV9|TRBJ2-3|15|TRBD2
CASSGSGIGTDTQYF
TGTGCCAGCAGTGGTAGCGGGATTGGCACAGATACGCAGTATTTT
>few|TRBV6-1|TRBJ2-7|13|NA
CASTQTDRYEQYF
TGTGCCAGCACCCAGACAGATCGCTACGAGCAGTACTTC
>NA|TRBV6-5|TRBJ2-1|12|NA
CASSRGTDEQFF
TGTGCCAGCAGCCGCGGGACGGATGAGCAGTTCTTC
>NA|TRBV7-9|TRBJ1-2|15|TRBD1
CASSQTPGTAYGYTF
TGTGCCAGCAGCCAAACTCCCGGGACAGCCTATGGCTACACCTTC
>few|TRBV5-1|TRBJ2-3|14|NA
CASSSRDLTDTQYF
TGCGCCAGCAGCTCCCGGGACCTCACAGATACGCAGTATTTT
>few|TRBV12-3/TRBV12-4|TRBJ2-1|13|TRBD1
CASRRQGYNEQFF
TGTGCCAGCAGGAGACAGGGCTACAATGAGCAGTTCTTC
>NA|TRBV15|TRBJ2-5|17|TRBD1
CATSKTSGTGGMETQYF
TGTGCCACCAGCAAAACCTCCGGGACAGGGGGCATGGAGACCCAGTACTTC
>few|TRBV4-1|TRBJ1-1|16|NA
CASSQLPGPQNTEAFF
TGCGCCAGCAGCCAACTACCCGGGCCGCAAAACACTGAAGCTTTCTTT
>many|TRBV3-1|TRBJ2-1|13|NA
CASSQDLNNEQFF
TGTGCCAGCAGCCAAGATCTTAACAATGAGCAGTTCTTC
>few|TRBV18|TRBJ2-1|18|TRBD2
CASRGTSGRAGFYNEQFF
TGTGCCAGCCGTGGGACTAGCGGGAGGGCCGGCTTCTACAATGAGCAGTTCTTC
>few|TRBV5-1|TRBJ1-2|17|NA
CASSYRDSSNSDYGYTF
TGCGCCAGCAGCTACCGGGACTCATCTAATTCAGACTATGGCTACACCTTC
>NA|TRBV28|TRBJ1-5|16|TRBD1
CASSFRGLWGNQPQHF
TGTGCCAGCAGTTTCAGGGGGCTTTGGGGCAATCAGCCCCAGCATTTT
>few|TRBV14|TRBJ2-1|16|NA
CASSQDISGFGNEQFF
TGTGCCAGCAGCCAAGATATCAGCGGGTTCGGCAATGAGCAGTTCTTC
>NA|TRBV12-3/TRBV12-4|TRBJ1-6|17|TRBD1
CASRPAADAGGYSPLHF
TGTGCCAGCAGGCCGGCCGCCGATGCAGGGGGATATTCACCCCTCCACTTT
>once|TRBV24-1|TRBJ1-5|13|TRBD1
CATSRTGGQPQHF
TGTGCCACCAGTAGGACAGGGGGTCAGCCCCAGCATTTT
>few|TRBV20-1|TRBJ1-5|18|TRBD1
CSADGSRDRGYLDQPQHF
TGCAGTGCTGACGGATCGAGGGACAGGGGGTATTTGGATCAGCCCCAGCATTTT
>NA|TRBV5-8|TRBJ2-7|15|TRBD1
CASSLVDRGGYEQYF
TGTGCCAGCAGCTTGGTGGACAGGGGTGGGTACGAGCAGTACTTC
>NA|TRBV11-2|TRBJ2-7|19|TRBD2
CASSRTSLAGGGGSYEQYF
TGTGCCAGCAGCCGTACCTCCCTAGCGGGAGGTGGGGGCTCCTACGAGCAGTACTTC
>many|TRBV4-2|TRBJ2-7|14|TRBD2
CASSQAAGGNEQYF
TGTGCCAGCAGCCAAGCCGCGGGAGGCAACGAGCAGTACTTC
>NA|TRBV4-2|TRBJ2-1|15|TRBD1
CASSQGKGAGNEQFF
TGTGCCAGCAGCCAAGGGAAGGGGGCAGGCAATGAGCAGTTCTTC
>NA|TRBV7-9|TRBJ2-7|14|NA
CASSFGFGAGEQYF
TGTGCCAGCAGCTTTGGGTTTGGGGCCGGCGAGCAGTACTTC
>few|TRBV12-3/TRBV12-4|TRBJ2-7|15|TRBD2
CASSLGLAGHYEQYF
TGTGCCAGCAGTTTGGGACTAGCGGGACACTACGAGCAGTACTTC
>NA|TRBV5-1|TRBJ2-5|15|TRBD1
CASSFVQGEGGTQYF
TGCGCCAGCAGCTTCGTACAGGGGGAAGGGGGGACCCAGTACTTC
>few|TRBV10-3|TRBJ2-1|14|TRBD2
CAISESTREGEQFF
TGTGCCATCAGTGAGTCGACTCGGGAGGGTGAGCAGTTCTTC